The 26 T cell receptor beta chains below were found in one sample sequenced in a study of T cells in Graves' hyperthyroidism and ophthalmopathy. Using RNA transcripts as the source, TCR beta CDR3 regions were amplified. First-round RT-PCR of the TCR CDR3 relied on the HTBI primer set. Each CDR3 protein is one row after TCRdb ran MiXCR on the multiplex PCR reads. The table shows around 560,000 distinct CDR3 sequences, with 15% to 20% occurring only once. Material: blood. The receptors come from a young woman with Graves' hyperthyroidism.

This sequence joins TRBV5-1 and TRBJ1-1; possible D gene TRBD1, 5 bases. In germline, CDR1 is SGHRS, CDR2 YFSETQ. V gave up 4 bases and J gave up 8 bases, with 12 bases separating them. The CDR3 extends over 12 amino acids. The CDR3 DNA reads TGCGCCAGCAGCCAACCGGGGCTGGAAGCTTTCTTT. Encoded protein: CASSQPGLEAFF.

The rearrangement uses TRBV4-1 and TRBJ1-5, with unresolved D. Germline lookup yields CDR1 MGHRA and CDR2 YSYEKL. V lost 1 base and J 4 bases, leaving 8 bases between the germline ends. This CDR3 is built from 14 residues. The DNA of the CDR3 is TGCGCCAGCAGCCAAGGAGGGTATAATCAGCCCCAGCATTTT. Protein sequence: CASSQGGYNQPQHF.

This chain's CDR3 is CASSFRLAGNEQFF. In DNA form, the CDR3 reads TGTGCCAGCAGTTTCCGTCTAGCGGGTAATGAGCAGTTCTTC. The gene calls are TRBV28 and TRBJ2-1; 8 bases agree with TRBD2. Germline assignment: CDR1 MDHEN and CDR2 SYDVKM. The CDR3 contains 14 residues. J was trimmed by 7 bases and V by 3 bases; bases with no gene match: 5.

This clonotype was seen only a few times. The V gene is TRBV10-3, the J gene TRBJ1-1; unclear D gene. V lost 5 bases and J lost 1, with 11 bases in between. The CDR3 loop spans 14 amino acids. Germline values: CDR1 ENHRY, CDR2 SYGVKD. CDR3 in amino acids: CAISYSPGNTEAFF. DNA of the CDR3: TGTGCCATCAGTTACTCTCCAGGGAACACTGAAGCTTTCTTT.

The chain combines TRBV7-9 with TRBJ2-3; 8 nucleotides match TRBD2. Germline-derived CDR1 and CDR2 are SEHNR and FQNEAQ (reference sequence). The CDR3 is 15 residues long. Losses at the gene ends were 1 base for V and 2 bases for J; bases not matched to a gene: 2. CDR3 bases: TGTGCCAGCAGCTTAGGACTAGCGAACACAGATACGCAGTATTTT. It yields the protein CASSLGLANTDTQYF.

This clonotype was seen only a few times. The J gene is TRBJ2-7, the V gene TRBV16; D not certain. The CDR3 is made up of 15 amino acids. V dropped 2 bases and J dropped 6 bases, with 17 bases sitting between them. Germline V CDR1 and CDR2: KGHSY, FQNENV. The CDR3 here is CASSQGHGLISEQYF. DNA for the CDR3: TGTGCCAGCAGCCAAGGTCACGGTCTTATATCCGAGCAGTACTTC.

CDR3 region: CAISGAGRLPYEQYF. The CDR3 nucleotides read TGTGCCATCAGTGGAGCAGGGCGCCTCCCCTACGAGCAGTACTTC. The rearrangement uses TRBV10-3 and TRBJ2-7, with D possibly being TRBD1 (5 bases). The CDR3 length is 15 residues. The V end lost 4 bases, the J end lost 2 bases, and 15 bases lay between the germline ends. CDR1 is ENHRY, CDR2 SYGVKD, per germline.

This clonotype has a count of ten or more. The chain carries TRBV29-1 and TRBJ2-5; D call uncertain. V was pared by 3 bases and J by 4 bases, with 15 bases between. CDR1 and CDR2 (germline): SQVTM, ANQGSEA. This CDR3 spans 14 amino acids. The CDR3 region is CSVDRGYGAETQYF. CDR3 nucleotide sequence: TGCAGCGTTGATCGAGGATATGGAGCAGAGACCCAGTACTTC.

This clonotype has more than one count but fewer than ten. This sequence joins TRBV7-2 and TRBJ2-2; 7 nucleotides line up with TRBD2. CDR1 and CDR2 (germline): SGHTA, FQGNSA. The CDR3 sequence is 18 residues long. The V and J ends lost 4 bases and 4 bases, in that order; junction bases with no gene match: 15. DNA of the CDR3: TGTGCCAGCAGCTCTCGGGGTAGCGGGCGTAAGAGCACCGGGGAGCTGTTTTTT. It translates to CASSSRGSGRKSTGELFF.

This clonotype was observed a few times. The CDR3 DNA reads as TGTGCCAGCAGTTTAGGGGGGAGACGAGACATTCAGTACTTC. It is translated as CASSLGGRRDIQYF. The genes are TRBV28 and TRBJ2-4; TRBD2 might be the D (6 bases). The V gene lost 2 bases and the J gene lost 8 bases, with 13 bases spanning the gap. The CDR3 sequence is 14 residues long. Germline loops: CDR1 MDHEN, CDR2 SYDVKM.

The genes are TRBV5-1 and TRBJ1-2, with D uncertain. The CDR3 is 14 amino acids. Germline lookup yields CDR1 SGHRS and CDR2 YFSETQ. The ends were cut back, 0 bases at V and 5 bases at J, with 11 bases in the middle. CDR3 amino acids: CASSLDPGPYGYTF. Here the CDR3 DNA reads TGCGCCAGCAGCTTGGACCCAGGTCCGTATGGCTACACCTTC. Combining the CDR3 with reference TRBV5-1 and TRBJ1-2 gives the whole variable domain KAGVTQTPRYLIKTRGQQVTLSCSPISGHRSVSWYQQTPGQGLQFLFEYFSETQRNKGNFPGRFSGRQFSNSRSEMNVSTLELGDSALYLCASSLDPGPYGYTFGSGTRLTVV.

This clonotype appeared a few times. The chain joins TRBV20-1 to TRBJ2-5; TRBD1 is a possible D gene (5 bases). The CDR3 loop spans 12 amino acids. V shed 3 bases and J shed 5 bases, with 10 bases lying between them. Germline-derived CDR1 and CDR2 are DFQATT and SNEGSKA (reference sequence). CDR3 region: CSASPRAETQYF. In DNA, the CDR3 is TGCAGTGCTAGCCCCAGGGCGGAGACCCAGTACTTC.

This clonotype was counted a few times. The CDR3 DNA reads TGTGCCAGCCAAGGGACAGATAGCAATCAGCCCCAGCATTTT. Amino acid sequence: CASQGTDSNQPQHF. V and J are TRBV25-1 and TRBJ1-5; TRBD1 matches 7 bases. Germline V gene data show CDR1 as MGHDK and CDR2 as SYGVNS. With 8 bases clipped from V and 0 bases from J, the junction kept 4 bases outside the gene matches. The CDR3 spans 14 residues.

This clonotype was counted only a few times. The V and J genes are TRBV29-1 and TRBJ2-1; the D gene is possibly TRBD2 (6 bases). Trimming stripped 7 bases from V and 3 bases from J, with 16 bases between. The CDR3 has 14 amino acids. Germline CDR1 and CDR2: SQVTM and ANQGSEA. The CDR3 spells CSAPGLGDYNEQFF. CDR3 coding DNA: TGCAGCGCTCCGGGACTTGGGGACTACAATGAGCAGTTCTTC.

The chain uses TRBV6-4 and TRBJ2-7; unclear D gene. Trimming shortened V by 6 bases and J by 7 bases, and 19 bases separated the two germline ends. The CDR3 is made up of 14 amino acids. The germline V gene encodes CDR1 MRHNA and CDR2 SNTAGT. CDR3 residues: CASRNPGLPREQYF. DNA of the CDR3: TGTGCCAGCAGAAATCCGGGCCTTCCTCGGGAGCAGTACTTC.

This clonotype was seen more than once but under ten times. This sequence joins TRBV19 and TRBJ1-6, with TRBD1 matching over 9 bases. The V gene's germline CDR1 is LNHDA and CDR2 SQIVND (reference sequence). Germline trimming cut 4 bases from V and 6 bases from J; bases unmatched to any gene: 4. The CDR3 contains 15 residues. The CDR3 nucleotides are TGTGCCAGTAGTACTAGACAGGGGGTTAATTCACCCCTCCACTTT. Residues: CASSTRQGVNSPLHF.

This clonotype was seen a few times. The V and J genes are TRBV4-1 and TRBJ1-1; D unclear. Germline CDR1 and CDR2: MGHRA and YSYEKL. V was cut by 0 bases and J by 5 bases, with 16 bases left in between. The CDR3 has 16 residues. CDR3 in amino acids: CASSQDLTAVGTEAFF. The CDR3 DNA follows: TGCGCCAGCAGCCAAGATCTTACAGCCGTGGGGACTGAAGCTTTCTTT.

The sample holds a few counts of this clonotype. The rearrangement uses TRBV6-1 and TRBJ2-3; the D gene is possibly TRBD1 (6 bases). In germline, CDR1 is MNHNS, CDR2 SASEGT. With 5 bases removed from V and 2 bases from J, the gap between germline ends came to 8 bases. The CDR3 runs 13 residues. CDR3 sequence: CASSKGHTDTQYF. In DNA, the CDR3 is TGTGCCAGCAGTAAGGGACACACAGATACGCAGTATTTT.

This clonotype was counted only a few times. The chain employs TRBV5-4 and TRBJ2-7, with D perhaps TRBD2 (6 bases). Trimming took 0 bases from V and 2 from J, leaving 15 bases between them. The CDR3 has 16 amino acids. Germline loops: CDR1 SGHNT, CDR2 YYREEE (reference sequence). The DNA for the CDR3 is TGTGCCAGCAGCTTGGACAGCCTAGCGAGCCCCTACGAGCAGTACTTC. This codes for CASSLDSLASPYEQYF. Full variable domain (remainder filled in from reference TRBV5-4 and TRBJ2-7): ETGVTQSPTHLIKTRGQQVTLRCSSQSGHNTVSWYQQALGQGPQFIFQYYREEENGRGNFPPRFSGLQFPNYSSELNVNALELDDSALYLCASSLDSLASPYEQYFGPGTRLTVT.

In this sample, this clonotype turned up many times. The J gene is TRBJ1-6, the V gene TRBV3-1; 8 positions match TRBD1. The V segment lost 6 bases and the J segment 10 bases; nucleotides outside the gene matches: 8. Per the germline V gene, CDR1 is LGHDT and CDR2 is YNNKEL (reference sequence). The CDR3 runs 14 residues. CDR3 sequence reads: CASRHGQGKSPLHF. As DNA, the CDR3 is TGTGCCAGCAGGCATGGACAGGGCAAGTCACCCCTCCACTTT.

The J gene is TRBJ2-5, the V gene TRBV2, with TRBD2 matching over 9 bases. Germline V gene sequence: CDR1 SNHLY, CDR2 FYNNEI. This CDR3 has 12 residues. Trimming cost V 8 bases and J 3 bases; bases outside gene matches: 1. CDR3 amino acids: CASLAGEETQYF. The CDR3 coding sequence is TGTGCCAGCTTAGCGGGAGAAGAGACCCAGTACTTC.

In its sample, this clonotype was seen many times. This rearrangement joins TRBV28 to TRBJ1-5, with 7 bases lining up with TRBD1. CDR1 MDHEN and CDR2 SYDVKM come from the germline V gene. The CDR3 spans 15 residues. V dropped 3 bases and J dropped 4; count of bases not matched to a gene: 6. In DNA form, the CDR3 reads TGTGCCAGCAGTTTCCAGGACAGGACGAATCAGCCCCAGCATTTT. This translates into CASSFQDRTNQPQHF.

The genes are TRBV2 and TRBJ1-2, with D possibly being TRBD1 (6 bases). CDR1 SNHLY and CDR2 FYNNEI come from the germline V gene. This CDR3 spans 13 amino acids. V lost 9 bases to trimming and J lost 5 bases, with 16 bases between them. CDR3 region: CARAVRGSYGYTF. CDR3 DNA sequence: TGTGCCAGAGCAGTCAGGGGTAGTTATGGCTACACCTTC.

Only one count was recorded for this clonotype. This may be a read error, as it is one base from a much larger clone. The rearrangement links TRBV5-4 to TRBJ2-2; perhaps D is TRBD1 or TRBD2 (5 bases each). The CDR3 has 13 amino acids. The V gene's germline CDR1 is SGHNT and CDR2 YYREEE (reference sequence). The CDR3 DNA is TGTGCCAGCAGCGGGAGACAGTCCGGGGAGCTGTTGTTT. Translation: CASSGRQSGELLF.

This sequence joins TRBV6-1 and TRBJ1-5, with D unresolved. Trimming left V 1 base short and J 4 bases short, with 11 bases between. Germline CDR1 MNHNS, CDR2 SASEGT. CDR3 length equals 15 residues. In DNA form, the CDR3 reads TGTGCCAGCAGTGAAGGTCTACGGACTAATCAGCCCCAGCATTTT. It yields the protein CASSEGLRTNQPQHF.

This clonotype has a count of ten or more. CDR3 sequence: CASSPDVTSTDTQYF. CDR3 sequence (DNA): TGTGCCAGCAGCCCCGACGTCACTAGCACAGATACGCAGTATTTT. The rearrangement uses TRBV7-9 and TRBJ2-3; the D is unclear. The germline V gene has CDR1 SEHNR and CDR2 FQNEAQ (reference sequence). The CDR3 is made up of 15 amino acids. V lost 5 bases to trimming and J lost 0 bases, with 12 bases between them.